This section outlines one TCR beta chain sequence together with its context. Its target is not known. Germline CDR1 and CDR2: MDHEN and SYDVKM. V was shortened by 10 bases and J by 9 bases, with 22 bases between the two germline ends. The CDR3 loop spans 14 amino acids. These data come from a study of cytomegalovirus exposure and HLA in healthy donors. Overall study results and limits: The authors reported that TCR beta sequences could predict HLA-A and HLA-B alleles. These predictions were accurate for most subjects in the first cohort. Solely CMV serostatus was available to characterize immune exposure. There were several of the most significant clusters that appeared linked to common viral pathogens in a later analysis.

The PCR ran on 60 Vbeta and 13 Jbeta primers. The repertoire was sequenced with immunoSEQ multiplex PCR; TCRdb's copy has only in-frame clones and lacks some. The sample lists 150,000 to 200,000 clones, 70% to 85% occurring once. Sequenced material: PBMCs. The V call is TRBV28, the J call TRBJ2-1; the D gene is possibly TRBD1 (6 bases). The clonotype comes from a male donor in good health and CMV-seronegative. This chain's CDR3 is CATSAPGQSSEQFF. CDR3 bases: TGTGCCACCTCGGCGCCGGGACAATCCAGTGAGCAGTTCTTC.